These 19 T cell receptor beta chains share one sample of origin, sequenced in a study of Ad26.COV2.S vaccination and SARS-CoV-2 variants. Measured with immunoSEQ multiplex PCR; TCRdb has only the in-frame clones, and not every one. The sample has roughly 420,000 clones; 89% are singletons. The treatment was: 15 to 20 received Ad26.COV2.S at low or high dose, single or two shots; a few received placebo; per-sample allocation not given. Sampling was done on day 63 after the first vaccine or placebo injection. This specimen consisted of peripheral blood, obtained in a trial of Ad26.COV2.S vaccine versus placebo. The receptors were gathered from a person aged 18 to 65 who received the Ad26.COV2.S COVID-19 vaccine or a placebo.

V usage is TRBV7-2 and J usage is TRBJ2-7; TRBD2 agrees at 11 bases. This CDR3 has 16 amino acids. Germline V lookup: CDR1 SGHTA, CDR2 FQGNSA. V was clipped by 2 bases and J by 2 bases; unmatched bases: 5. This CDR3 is CASSLSSGGFPYEQYF. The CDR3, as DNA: TGTGCCAGCAGCTTATCTAGCGGGGGGTTTCCCTACGAGCAGTACTTC.

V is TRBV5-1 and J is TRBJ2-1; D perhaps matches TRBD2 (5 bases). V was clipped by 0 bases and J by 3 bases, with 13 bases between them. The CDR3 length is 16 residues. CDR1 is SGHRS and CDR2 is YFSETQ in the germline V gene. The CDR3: CASSLDGGPGYNEQFF. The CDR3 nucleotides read TGCGCCAGCAGCTTGGATGGCGGGCCTGGCTACAATGAGCAGTTCTTC.

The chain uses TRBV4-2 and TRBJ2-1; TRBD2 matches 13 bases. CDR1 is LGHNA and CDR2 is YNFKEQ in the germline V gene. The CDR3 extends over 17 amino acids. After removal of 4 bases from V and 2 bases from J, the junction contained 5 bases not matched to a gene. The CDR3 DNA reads TGTGCCAGCAGCCGGGGACTAGCGGGATCGCCCTACAATGAGCAGTTCTTC. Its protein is CASSRGLAGSPYNEQFF.

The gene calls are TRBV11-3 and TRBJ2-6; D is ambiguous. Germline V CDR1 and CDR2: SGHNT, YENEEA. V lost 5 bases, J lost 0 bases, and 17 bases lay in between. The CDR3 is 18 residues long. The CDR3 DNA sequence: TGTGCCAGCAGCCCCCTCGGGTCGGGCAGCTCTGGGGCCAACGTCCTGACTTTC. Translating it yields CASSPLGSGSSGANVLTF.

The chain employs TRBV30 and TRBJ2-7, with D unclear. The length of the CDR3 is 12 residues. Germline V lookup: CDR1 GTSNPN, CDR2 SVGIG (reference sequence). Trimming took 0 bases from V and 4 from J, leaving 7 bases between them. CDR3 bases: TGTGCCTGGAGTGTTTCCCTATACGAGCAGTACTTC. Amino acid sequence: CAWSVSLYEQYF.

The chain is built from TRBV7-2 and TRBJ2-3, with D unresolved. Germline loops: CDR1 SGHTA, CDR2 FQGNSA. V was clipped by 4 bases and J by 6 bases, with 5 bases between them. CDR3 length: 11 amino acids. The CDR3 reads CASSSADTQYF. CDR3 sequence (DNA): TGTGCCAGCAGCTCCGCGGATACGCAGTATTTT. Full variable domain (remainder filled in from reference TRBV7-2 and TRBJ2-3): GAGVSQSPSNKVTEKGKDVELRCDPISGHTALYWYRQSLGQGLEFLIYFQGNSAPDKSGLPSDRFSAERTGGSVSTLTIQRTQQEDSAVYLCASSSADTQYFGPGTRLTVL.

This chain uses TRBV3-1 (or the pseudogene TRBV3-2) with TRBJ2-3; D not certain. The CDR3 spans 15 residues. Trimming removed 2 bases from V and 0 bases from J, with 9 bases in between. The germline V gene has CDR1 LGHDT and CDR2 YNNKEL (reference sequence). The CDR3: CASSQKSFSTDTQYF. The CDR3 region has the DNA TGTGCCAGCAGCCAAAAGTCGTTCAGCACAGATACGCAGTATTTT.

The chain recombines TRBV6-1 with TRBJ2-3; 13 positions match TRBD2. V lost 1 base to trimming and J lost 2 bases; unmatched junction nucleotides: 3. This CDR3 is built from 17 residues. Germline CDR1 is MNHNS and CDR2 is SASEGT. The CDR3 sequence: CASSEGTSGGNTDTQYF. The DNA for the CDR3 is TGTGCCAGCAGTGAAGGGACTAGCGGGGGAAACACAGATACGCAGTATTTT.

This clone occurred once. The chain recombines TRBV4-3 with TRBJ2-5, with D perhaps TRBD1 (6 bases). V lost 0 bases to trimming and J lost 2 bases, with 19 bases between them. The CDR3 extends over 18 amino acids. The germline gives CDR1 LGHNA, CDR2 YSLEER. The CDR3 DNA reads TGCGCCAGCAGCCAAGAAAATTGGGGCAGGGGAGCTCAAGAGACCCAGTACTTC. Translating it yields CASSQENWGRGAQETQYF.

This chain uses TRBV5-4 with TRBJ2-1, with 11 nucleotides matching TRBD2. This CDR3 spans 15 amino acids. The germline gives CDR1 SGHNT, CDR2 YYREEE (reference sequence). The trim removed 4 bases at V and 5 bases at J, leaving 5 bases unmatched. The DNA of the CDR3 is TGTGCCAGCAGCACTGGGACTAGCGGACACAATGAGCAGTTCTTC. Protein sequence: CASSTGTSGHNEQFF.

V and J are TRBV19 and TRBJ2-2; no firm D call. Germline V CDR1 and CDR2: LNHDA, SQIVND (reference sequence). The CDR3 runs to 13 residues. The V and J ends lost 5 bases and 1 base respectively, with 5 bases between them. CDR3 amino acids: CASSLGNTGELFF. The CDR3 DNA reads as TGTGCCAGTAGTTTAGGGAACACCGGGGAGCTGTTTTTT. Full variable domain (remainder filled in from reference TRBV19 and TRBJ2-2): DGGITQSPKYLFRKEGQNVTLSCEQNLNHDAMYWYRQDPGQGLRLIYYSQIVNDFQKGDIAEGYSVSREKKESFPLTVTSAQKNPTAFYLCASSLGNTGELFFGEGSRLTVL.

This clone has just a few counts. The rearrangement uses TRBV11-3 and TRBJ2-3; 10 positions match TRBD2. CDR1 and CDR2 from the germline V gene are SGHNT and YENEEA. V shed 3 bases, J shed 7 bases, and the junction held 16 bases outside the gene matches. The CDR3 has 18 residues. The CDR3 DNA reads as TGTGCCAGCAGCTTTCTCGAGCGGGAGGGCCCACGTGCGTATACGCAGTATTTT. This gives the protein CASSFLEREGPRAYTQYF.

CDR3 sequence (DNA): TGTGCCAGCAGCTACGAGCGGTACAATGAGCAGTTCTTC. It translates to CASSYERYNEQFF. The chain uses TRBV7-2 and TRBJ2-1, with D possibly TRBD2 on 5 matching bases. V lost 4 bases and J 4 bases, leaving 8 bases between the germline ends. CDR1 SGHTA and CDR2 FQGNSA come from the germline V gene. The CDR3 loop spans 13 amino acids. The whole variable domain, remainder taken from reference TRBV7-2 and TRBJ2-1, is GAGVSQSPSNKVTEKGKDVELRCDPISGHTALYWYRQSLGQGLEFLIYFQGNSAPDKSGLPSDRFSAERTGGSVSTLTIQRTQQEDSAVYLCASSYERYNEQFFGPGTRLTVL.

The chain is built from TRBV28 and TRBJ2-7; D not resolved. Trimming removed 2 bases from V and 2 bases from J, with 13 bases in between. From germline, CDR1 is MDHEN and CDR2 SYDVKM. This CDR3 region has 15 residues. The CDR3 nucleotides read TGTGCCAGCAGTTTAAGGCCCGACGGTACCTACGAGCAGTACTTC. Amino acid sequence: CASSLRPDGTYEQYF.

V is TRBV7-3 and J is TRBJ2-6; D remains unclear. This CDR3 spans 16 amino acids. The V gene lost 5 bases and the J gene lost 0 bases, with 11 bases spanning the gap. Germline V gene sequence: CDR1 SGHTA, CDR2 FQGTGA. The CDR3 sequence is CASSLQPVSGANVLTF. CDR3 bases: TGTGCCAGCAGCCTTCAACCGGTCTCTGGGGCCAACGTCCTGACTTTC.

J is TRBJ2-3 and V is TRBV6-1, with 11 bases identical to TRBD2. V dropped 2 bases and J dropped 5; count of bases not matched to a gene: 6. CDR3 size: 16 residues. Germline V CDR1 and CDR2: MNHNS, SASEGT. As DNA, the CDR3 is TGTGCCAGCAGTGAAAGCGTACTAGCGGGGGAAGATACGCAGTATTTT. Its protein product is CASSESVLAGEDTQYF.

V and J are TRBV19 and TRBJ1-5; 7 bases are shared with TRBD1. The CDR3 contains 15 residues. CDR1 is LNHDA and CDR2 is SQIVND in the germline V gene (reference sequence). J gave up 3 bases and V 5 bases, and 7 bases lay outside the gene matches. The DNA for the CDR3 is TGTGCCAGTAGTGAGACAGGGTTTTTCAATCAGCCCCAGCATTTT. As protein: CASSETGFFNQPQHF.

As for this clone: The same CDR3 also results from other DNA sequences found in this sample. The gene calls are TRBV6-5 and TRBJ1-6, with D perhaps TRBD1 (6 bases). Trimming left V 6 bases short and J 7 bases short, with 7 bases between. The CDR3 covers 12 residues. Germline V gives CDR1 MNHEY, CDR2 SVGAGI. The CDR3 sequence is CASRGGNSPLHF. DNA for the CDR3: TGTGCCAGCAGAGGGGGAAATTCACCCCTCCACTTT.

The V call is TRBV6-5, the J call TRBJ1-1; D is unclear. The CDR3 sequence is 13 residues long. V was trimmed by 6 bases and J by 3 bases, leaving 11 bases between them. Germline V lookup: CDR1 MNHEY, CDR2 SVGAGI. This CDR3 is CASSPDHDTEAFF. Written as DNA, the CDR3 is TGTGCCAGCAGCCCAGACCATGACACTGAAGCTTTCTTT.